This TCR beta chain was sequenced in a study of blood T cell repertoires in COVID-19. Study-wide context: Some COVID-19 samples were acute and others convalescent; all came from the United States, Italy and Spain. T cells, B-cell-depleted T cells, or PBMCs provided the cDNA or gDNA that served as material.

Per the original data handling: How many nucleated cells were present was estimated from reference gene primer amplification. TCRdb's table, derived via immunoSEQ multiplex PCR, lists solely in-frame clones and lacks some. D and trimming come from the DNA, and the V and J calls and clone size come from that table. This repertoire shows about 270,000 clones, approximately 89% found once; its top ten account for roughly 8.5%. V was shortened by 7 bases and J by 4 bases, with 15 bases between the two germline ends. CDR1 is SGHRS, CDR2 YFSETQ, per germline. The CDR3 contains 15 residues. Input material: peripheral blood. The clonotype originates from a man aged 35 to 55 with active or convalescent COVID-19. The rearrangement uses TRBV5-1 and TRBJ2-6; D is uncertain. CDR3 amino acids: CASLPTVFGANVLTF. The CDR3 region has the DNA TGCGCCAGCTTGCCCACAGTGTTCGGGGCCAACGTCCTGACTTTC. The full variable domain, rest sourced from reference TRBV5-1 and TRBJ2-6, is KAGVTQTPRYLIKTRGQQVTLSCSPISGHRSVSWYQQTPGQGLQFLFEYFSETQRNKGNFPGRFSGRQFSNSRSEMNVSTLELGDSALYLCASLPTVFGANVLTFGAGSRLTVL.